The 22 T cell receptor beta chains below come from one sample, sequenced in a study of blood T cell repertoires in COVID-19. The assay was immunoSEQ multiplex PCR, and TCRdb's table has in-frame clones only and misses some. The table shows roughly 100,000 clones, with around 86% occurring only once. Sequencing was carried out using peripheral blood. The receptors originated from a man older than 75 with acute or convalescent COVID-19.

The chain employs TRBV9 and TRBJ1-1, with D unresolved. Trimming took 0 bases from V and 2 from J, leaving 8 bases between them. CDR1 is SGDLS, CDR2 YYNGEE, per germline. The CDR3 totals 14 residues. CDR3 bases: TGTGCCAGCAGCGTAGGTAACACCAACACTGAAGCTTTCTTT. Its translation: CASSVGNTNTEAFF. The full variable domain, its missing parts supplied by reference TRBV9 and TRBJ1-1, is DSGVTQTPKHLITATGQRVTLRCSPRSGDLSVYWYQQSLDQGLQFLIQYYNGEERAKGNILERFSAQQFPDLHSELNLSSLELGDSALYFCASSVGNTNTEAFFGQGTRLTVV.

The V gene is TRBV12-3 or TRBV12-4, the J gene TRBJ1-1, with D uncertain. V lost 2 bases and J lost 0, with 4 bases in between. The CDR3 consists of 13 residues. The CDR3 loop is CASSLTLNTEAFF. DNA of the CDR3: TGTGCCAGCAGTTTAACTCTGAACACTGAAGCTTTCTTT.

The chain couples TRBV6-5 to TRBJ1-5; D ambiguous. Germline V gives CDR1 MNHEY, CDR2 SVGAGI. Trimming cost V 7 bases and J 8 bases, with 15 bases left between them. The CDR3 loop spans 13 amino acids. The CDR3 sequence is CASTPGGREPQHF. CDR3 bases: TGTGCCAGCACCCCGGGAGGTCGAGAGCCCCAGCATTTT.

The rearrangement uses TRBV29-1 and TRBJ1-4; 7 bases match TRBD1. This CDR3 spans 14 amino acids. From germline, CDR1 is SQVTM and CDR2 ANQGSEA. The J segment lost 4 bases and the V segment lost 4 bases, leaving 6 bases of the junction unmatched. CDR3 sequence: CSVATGAYNEKLFF. CDR3 DNA sequence: TGCAGCGTTGCTACAGGGGCGTATAATGAAAAACTGTTTTTT.

This clone was detected only a few times. The chain joins TRBV18 to TRBJ1-1, with 9 bases identical to TRBD1. The CDR3 spans 13 residues. Trimming removed 4 bases from V and 6 bases from J; junction bases left unmatched: 3. In germline, CDR1 is KGHSH, CDR2 LQKENI. CDR3 loop: CASSRRQGAEAFF. CDR3 in DNA: TGTGCCAGCTCACGTAGACAGGGGGCTGAAGCTTTCTTT.

This rearrangement joins TRBV7-2 to TRBJ2-2, with a possible D match to TRBD1 (6 bases). Trimming shortened V by 1 base and J by 6 bases, and 12 bases separated the two germline ends. The CDR3 is 15 residues long. Germline V gives CDR1 SGHTA, CDR2 FQGNSA. The CDR3 DNA follows: TGTGCCAGCAGCTTAGGGTCAGGGGTCCCCGGGGAGCTGTTTTTT. Translated, it gives CASSLGSGVPGELFF.

The chain uses TRBV28 and TRBJ2-1; maybe TRBD1 (6 bases). This CDR3 has 16 amino acids. The germline V gene encodes CDR1 MDHEN and CDR2 SYDVKM. Trimming removed 4 bases at V and 3 bases at J, with 16 bases between. In nucleotides, the CDR3 is TGTGCCAGCAGTTCCGGGTACAGGGCTGGCTACAATGAGCAGTTCTTC. Its translation is CASSSGYRAGYNEQFF.

The sample holds one count of this clone. The V call is TRBV4-3, the J call TRBJ1-5; 7 positions agree with TRBD1. The CDR3 extends over 16 amino acids. J was trimmed by 5 bases and V by 0 bases; bases with no gene match: 7. Looked up from germline, CDR1 is LGHNA and CDR2 is YSLEER. CDR3 bases: TGCGCCAGCAGCCAAGATCTAGGGGACAGACATCAGCCCCAGCATTTT. Translation: CASSQDLGDRHQPQHF.

With respect to this clone: Other DNA sequences within the sample encode an identical CDR3. The chain carries TRBV3-1 (or the pseudogene TRBV3-2) and TRBJ1-5; TRBD1 might be the D (5 bases). The V gene lost 1 base and the J gene lost 5 bases, with 6 bases spanning the gap. In germline, CDR1 is LGHDT, CDR2 YNNKEL (reference sequence). There are 13 residues in the CDR3. CDR3 loop: CASSQGGHQPQHF. DNA for the CDR3: TGTGCCAGCAGCCAAGGGGGCCATCAGCCCCAGCATTTT.

The chain is built from TRBV15 and TRBJ2-7; 12 nucleotides agree with TRBD1. Germline values: CDR1 LNHNV, CDR2 YYDKDF (reference sequence). The CDR3 sequence is 18 residues long. V was pared by 0 bases and J by 6 bases, with 12 bases of the junction left unmatched. The chain's CDR3 is CATSRDKTLGTGGREQYF. CDR3 in DNA: TGTGCCACCAGCAGAGACAAGACCCTCGGGACAGGGGGCCGCGAGCAGTACTTC.

The CDR3 region has the DNA TGTGCCAGTAGTATAGCGGTCTTGGTCGGGAACCCAGATACGCAGTATTTT. It codes for CASSIAVLVGNPDTQYF. The chain links TRBV19 to TRBJ2-3; D is perhaps TRBD2 (5 bases). Germline CDR1 reads LNHDA; CDR2 reads SQIVND (reference sequence). Trimming shortened V by 1 base and J by 4 bases, and 18 bases separated the two germline ends. This CDR3 spans 17 amino acids.

In this sample, this clone turned up a few times. The chain joins TRBV6-5 to TRBJ2-5; 8 nucleotides align to TRBD2. Per germline, CDR1 MNHEY and CDR2 SVGAGI. With V trimmed by 6 bases and J by 4 bases, 7 bases remained unmatched. The CDR3 is 14 residues long. The CDR3 region is CASSRGGRGETQYF. In nucleotides, the CDR3 is TGTGCCAGCAGCCGCGGGGGGCGCGGAGAGACCCAGTACTTC.

This clone was seen a handful of times. This chain connects TRBV7-3 to TRBJ1-5; 7 positions match TRBD1. The CDR3 has 15 residues. Germline-derived CDR1 and CDR2 are SGHTA and FQGTGA. Trimming cost V 0 bases and J 3 bases; bases outside gene matches: 2. The CDR3 here is CASSLTGGDNQPQHF. As DNA, the CDR3 is TGTGCCAGCAGCTTAACAGGGGGCGACAATCAGCCCCAGCATTTT.

The chain has TRBV11-2 and TRBJ2-1; D not resolved. The CDR3 length is 12 residues. CDR1 is SGHAT and CDR2 is FQNNGV in the germline V gene. With 6 bases removed from V and 7 bases from J, the gap between germline ends came to 10 bases. DNA for the CDR3: TGTGCCAGCAGTCTTGGGCGAAATGAGCAGTTCTTC. Encoded protein: CASSLGRNEQFF.

The chain combines TRBV3-1 (or the pseudogene TRBV3-2) with TRBJ2-2, with D uncertain. The germline V gene has CDR1 LGHDT and CDR2 YNNKEL (reference sequence). Trimming took off 6 bases at V and 1 base at J, with 9 bases between the two ends. The CDR3 is made up of 14 amino acids. CDR3 protein: CASRPNRNTGELFF. CDR3 bases: TGTGCCAGCAGACCAAACAGGAACACCGGGGAGCTGTTTTTT.

This chain joins TRBV4-3 and TRBJ1-1; D ambiguous. From germline, CDR1 is LGHNA and CDR2 YSLEER. This CDR3 comprises 16 residues. V lost 0 bases to trimming and J lost 1 base, with 12 bases between them. The CDR3 loop reads CASSQDARGRNTEAFF. The DNA for the CDR3 is TGCGCCAGCAGCCAAGACGCCCGAGGGAGGAACACTGAAGCTTTCTTT.

The gene calls are TRBV6-5 and TRBJ1-2; D call uncertain. CDR1 is MNHEY, CDR2 SVGAGI, per germline. V shed 2 bases and J shed 0 bases, with 10 bases lying between them. The CDR3 runs to 15 residues. The CDR3 DNA reads TGTGCCAGCAGTTACACATCTAGGACTAACTATGGCTACACCTTC. Protein sequence: CASSYTSRTNYGYTF.

Regarding this clone: This sample includes further DNA sequences coding for the same CDR3. This sequence joins TRBV11-2 and TRBJ1-2; possibly TRBD1 for D (6 bases). V was clipped by 5 bases and J by 5 bases, with 9 bases between them. CDR3 length equals 12 residues. Per the germline V gene, CDR1 is SGHAT and CDR2 is FQNNGV. CDR3 residues: CASSPQGYGYTF. The CDR3 DNA sequence: TGTGCCAGCAGCCCACAGGGATATGGCTACACCTTC.

This rearrangement joins TRBV29-1 to TRBJ1-2; TRBD1 matches 10 bases. The CDR3 length is 15 residues. J gave up 4 bases and V 2 bases, and 7 bases lay outside the gene matches. Germline CDR1 is SQVTM and CDR2 is ANQGSEA. In DNA form, the CDR3 reads TGCAGCGTTGAAACATGGGGACAGGGGCCCTATGGCTACACCTTC. Translation gives CSVETWGQGPYGYTF.

This clone showed up just a few times. The V and J genes are TRBV27 and TRBJ1-1, with D unclear. This CDR3 has 11 residues. CDR1 MNHEY and CDR2 SMNVEV come from the germline V gene (reference sequence). The V end lost 4 bases, the J end lost 7 bases, and 7 bases lay between the germline ends. CDR3 DNA sequence: TGTGCCAGCAGTTCCCTCGGTGAAGCTTTCTTT. It codes for CASSSLGEAFF.

The CDR3 protein is CASSQEYRGSTDTQYF. The DNA for the CDR3 is TGCGCCAGCAGCCAGGAGTACAGGGGGAGCACAGATACGCAGTATTTT. The chain has TRBV4-3 and TRBJ2-3; TRBD1 matches at 8 bases. In germline, CDR1 is LGHNA, CDR2 YSLEER. The CDR3 contains 16 residues. Trimming cost V 3 bases and J 0 bases; bases outside gene matches: 5.

As DNA, the CDR3 is TGTGCCACCAGTGGCCCTACCCGGGACAGTTTTAGCACAGATACGCAGTATTTT. Protein: CATSGPTRDSFSTDTQYF. V is TRBV24-1 and J is TRBJ2-3; TRBD1 agrees at 7 bases. The CDR3 sequence is 18 residues long. Germline V gene sequence: CDR1 KGHDR, CDR2 SFDVKD. Trimming at V came to 5 bases and at J to 0 bases, leaving 13 bases not matched to a gene.